The TCR beta chain described here comes from a study of T cells in Graves' hyperthyroidism and ophthalmopathy. Study results and caveats: Blood samples included most of the expanded thyroid clonotypes exceeding 0.001.

The CDR3 regions of TCR beta were amplified from RNA transcripts. The TCR CDR3 was amplified in a first-round RT-PCR using the HTBI primer set. TCRdb reprocessed the multiplex PCR reads with MiXCR, giving one entry per CDR3 protein. Found here are 250,000 to 350,000 distinct CDR3 sequences, approximately 15% of them singletons; the top ten hold roughly 50%. The ends lost 4 bases at V and 5 bases at J; junction bases unmatched: 11. The CDR3 sequence is 16 residues long. Per the germline V gene, CDR1 is SEHNR and CDR2 is FQNEAQ (reference sequence). Fresh peripheral blood, 7.5 to 10 ml, yielded the PBMCs. This clonotype was seen a few times. The target antigen is unknown.

The V and J genes are TRBV7-9 and TRBJ2-7; TRBD1 matches at 10 bases. This clonotype originated in a woman aged 55-70 years with Graves' ophthalmopathy. The sequenced sample consisted of blood. The CDR3: CASSSISGTGVHEQYF. In nucleotides, the CDR3 is TGTGCCAGCAGCTCAATTTCCGGGACAGGGGTGCACGAGCAGTACTTC.